The T cell receptor (beta chain) under discussion was sequenced for a study of beta chain features in type 1 diabetes. Background on the study: There was similarity between patients and healthy donors in age, gender and cell yields. Sorted cells numbering around 110,000,000 were examined across all samples. Study results and caveats: Shorter TCRB CDR3s, moderately but significantly so, marked every one of the four CD4+ subsets in Type 1 diabetes patients. Naive, central memory and Treg TCRB repertoires seemed to resemble each other more closely in patients than they did in healthy donors. Junctions at VDJ sites from type 1 diabetes patients had fewer insertions and more deletions.

The V gene's germline CDR1 is SNHLY and CDR2 FYNNEI. With 3 bases clipped from V and 1 base from J, the junction kept 3 bases outside the gene matches. The CDR3 has 15 residues. Notes on this clone: Its matching antigen is unknown.

Sequencing targeted expressed TCRB transcripts, as all isolated RNA had been reverse transcribed. TCRdb's copy holds only in-frame clones and misses some; the assay was immunoSEQ multiplex PCR. The sample lists some 63,000 clones; about 50% were seen once. This rearrangement joins TRBV2 to TRBJ2-3; 8 nucleotides line up with TRBD1. The sequence was obtained from a man under 40 with type 1 diabetes. The sequenced material came from central memory CD4+ T cells from blood. In nucleotides, the CDR3 is TGTGCCAGCAGTGACCAGGGGGCAGGCACAGATACGCAGTATTTT. This gives the protein CASSDQGAGTDTQYF.